This TCR beta chain was captured in a study of cytotoxic CD8 clonotypes in ibrutinib-treated CLL (dated by TCRdb to the early 2020s). A note on the overall study: The cohort was composed of 11 relapsed/refractory and about 15 treatment-naive patients; IGHV unmutated status was identified in 17 patients. Partial responses were observed in 24 patients and complete responses in 2; after a median follow-up of 68 months, remission was maintained in some 14 patients and progression was observed in approximately 12. Response samples were taken after a median of 12 months on treatment, ranging from about 6 to 40 months. On average, each sample had 255,043 productive templates and more than 75,000 productive rearrangements. Of the roughly 90 participants in the trial, about two dozen had longitudinal samples available. Cryopreserved peripheral blood mononuclear cells were collected at three points: before therapy, at response, and at either sustained remission or disease progression.

Broad study findings and their caveats: Clonality increased at ibrutinib response, stayed stable in sustained remission, and fell back toward baseline at progression. Public clonotypes were rare and either contracted or stayed stable during treatment, and the rise in clonality at ibrutinib response reflected the expansion of private clonotypes. Sampling times were not matched between sustained-remission and progressing patients, and lymph node repertoires were not studied. Baseline clonality exceeded that of age-matched healthy donors and correlated strongly with circulating CD8+ T-cell counts.

For TCR beta library preparation, roughly 2 micrograms of genomic DNA were extracted from the cryopreserved PBMCs. Longitudinal blood samples from CLL patients on ibrutinib monotherapy underwent high-throughput TCR beta sequencing. The patients took part in an open-label, single-center phase 2 trial of ibrutinib monotherapy. On a MiSeq, deep resolution sequencing aimed for a depth between 1 in 1 million and 1 in 200,000 T cells, with each clonotype covered around 10x on average. The immunoSEQ hsTCRB Kit was used to generate the TCR beta libraries. In the original analysis: ImmunoSEQ Data Assistant and ImmunoSEQ Analyzer were used for data analysis, and V, D and J genes were assigned according to IMGT definitions. Clonality, with values ranging from 0 to 1, was calculated as one minus the normalized Shannon entropy of productive rearrangement frequencies. Only overrepresented clonotypes making up at least 0.05% of the repertoire of each patient were included in the public clonotype analysis. Repertoires from about a dozen age-matched healthy donors in immuneACCESS were used as clonality controls. This is the immuneACCESS table as TCRdb keeps it, with only in-frame sequences that have V and J called. A part of the clones is gone; compared with another copy, unresolved V genes explain less than half, and the rest is unexplained. For V, J and clone size, that table is used; D and trimming come from the DNA. Within this sample are roughly 24,000 clones, with about four fifths of them counted one time only. Of the sample, roughly 8.1% is held by the ten largest clones.

Cut back by 9 bases and 4 bases, the V and J ends lie 20 bases apart. Measured from the cysteine to the phenylalanine, the CDR3 is 14 residues long. Only the CDR3 region is kept as DNA, spanning 42 bases read in frame from base 1. CDR1 SGDLS and CDR2 YYNGEE were looked up in the germline V gene. Notes on this clone: Its specific antigen is unknown. No base-level quality is on record; no much larger clone is a single base apart.

The sequence derives from a human donor with chronic lymphocytic leukemia. The chain couples TRBV9 to TRBJ2-7; the D gene could be TRBD1 or TRBD2, each one agreeing over 6 bases. Sequencing was performed on PBMCs, taken before ibrutinib treatment. The CDR3 has the sequence CATTTRGRRYEQYF. The DNA reads as follows: TGTGCCACCACGACGAGGGGGAGGAGGTACGAGCAGTACTTC. The full variable domain, completed from the reference TRBV9 and TRBJ2-7 proteins outside the CDR3, reads DSGVTQTPKHLITATGQRVTLRCSPRSGDLSVYWYQQSLDQGLQFLIQYYNGEERAKGNILERFSAQQFPDLHSELNLSSLELGDSALYFCATTTRGRRYEQYFGPGTRLTVT.